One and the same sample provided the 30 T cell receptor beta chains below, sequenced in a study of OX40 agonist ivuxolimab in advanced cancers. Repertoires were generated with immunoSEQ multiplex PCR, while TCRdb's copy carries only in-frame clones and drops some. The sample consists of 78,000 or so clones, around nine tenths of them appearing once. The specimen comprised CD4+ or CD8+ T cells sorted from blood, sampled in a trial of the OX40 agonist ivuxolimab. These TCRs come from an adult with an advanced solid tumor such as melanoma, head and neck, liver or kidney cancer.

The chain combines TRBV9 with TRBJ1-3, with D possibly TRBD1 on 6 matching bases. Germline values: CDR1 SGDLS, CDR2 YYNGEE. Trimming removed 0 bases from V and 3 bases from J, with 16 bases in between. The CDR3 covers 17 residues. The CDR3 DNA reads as TGTGCCAGCAGCGTAGAAGGGGGGAACGCCTTTGGAAACACCATATATTTT. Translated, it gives CASSVEGGNAFGNTIYF.

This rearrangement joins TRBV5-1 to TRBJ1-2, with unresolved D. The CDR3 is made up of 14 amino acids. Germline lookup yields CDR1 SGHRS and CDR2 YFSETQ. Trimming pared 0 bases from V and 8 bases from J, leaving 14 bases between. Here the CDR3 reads CASSLDTSGGGYTF. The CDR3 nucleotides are TGCGCCAGCAGCTTGGACACGTCGGGAGGCGGCTACACCTTC.

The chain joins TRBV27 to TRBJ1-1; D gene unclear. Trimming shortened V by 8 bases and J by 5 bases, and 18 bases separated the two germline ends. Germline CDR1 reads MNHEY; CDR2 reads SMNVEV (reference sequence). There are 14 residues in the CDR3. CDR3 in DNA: TGTGCCAGCTGGGGAGGTTCAGGATGGACTGAAGCTTTCTTT. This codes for CASWGGSGWTEAFF.

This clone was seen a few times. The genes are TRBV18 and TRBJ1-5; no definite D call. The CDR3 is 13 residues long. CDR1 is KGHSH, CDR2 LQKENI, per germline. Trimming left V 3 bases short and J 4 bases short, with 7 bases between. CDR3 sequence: CASSPGPNQPQHF. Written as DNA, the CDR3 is TGTGCCAGCTCACCCGGACCAAATCAGCCCCAGCATTTT. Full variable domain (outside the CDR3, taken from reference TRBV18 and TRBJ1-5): NAGVMQNPRHLVRRRGQEARLRCSPMKGHSHVYWYRQLPEEGLKFMVYLQKENIIDESGMPKERFSAEFPKEGPSILRIQQVVRGDSAAYFCASSPGPNQPQHFGDGTRLSIL.

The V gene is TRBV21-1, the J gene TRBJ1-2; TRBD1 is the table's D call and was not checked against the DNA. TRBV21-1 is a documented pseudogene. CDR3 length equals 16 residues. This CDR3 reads CASSKPWGRGPYGYTF. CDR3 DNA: TGTGCCAGCAGCAAACCGTGGGGCAGGGGGCCCTATGGCTACACCTTC.

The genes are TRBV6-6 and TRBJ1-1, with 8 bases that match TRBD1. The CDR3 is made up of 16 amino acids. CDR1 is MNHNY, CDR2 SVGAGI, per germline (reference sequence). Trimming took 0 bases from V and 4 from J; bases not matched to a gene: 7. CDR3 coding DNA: TGTGCCAGCAGTTACTCGGGCAGGGGGCTGGGCACTGAAGCTTTCTTT. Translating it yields CASSYSGRGLGTEAFF.

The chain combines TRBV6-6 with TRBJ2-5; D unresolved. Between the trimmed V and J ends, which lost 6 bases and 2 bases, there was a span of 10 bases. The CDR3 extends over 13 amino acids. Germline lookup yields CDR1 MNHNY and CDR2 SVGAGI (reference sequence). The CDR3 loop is CASRDPGQETQYF. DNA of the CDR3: TGTGCCAGCAGGGACCCCGGGCAAGAGACCCAGTACTTC.

DNA of the CDR3: TGTGCCAGTAGTATAGGCAGGGGGCAGGTGGATACGCAGTATTTT. Encoded protein: CASSIGRGQVDTQYF. The V gene is TRBV19, the J gene TRBJ2-3, with 8 bases fitting TRBD1. Trimming took 1 base from V and 6 from J; bases not matched to a gene: 6. The germline gives CDR1 LNHDA, CDR2 SQIVND (reference sequence). This CDR3 is 15 amino acids long.

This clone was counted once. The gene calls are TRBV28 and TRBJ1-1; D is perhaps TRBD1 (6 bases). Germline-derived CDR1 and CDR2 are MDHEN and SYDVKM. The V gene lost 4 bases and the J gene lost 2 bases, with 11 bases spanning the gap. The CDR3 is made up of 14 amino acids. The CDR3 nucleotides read TGTGCCAGCAGTTCCGGACAGCCAAACACTGAAGCTTTCTTT. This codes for CASSSGQPNTEAFF.

The CDR3 bases are TGTGCCAGCAGCCCCCCGAGGGCTTTCTTT. Protein sequence: CASSPPRAFF. The rearrangement joins TRBV9 to TRBJ1-1; D is uncertain. The CDR3 runs 10 residues. Germline CDR1 SGDLS, CDR2 YYNGEE. Trimming stripped 4 bases from V and 11 bases from J, with 9 bases between. Together with reference TRBV9 and TRBJ1-1, the CDR3 gives the full variable domain: DSGVTQTPKHLITATGQRVTLRCSPRSGDLSVYWYQQSLDQGLQFLIQYYNGEERAKGNILERFSAQQFPDLHSELNLSSLELGDSALYFCASSPPRAFFGQGTRLTVV.

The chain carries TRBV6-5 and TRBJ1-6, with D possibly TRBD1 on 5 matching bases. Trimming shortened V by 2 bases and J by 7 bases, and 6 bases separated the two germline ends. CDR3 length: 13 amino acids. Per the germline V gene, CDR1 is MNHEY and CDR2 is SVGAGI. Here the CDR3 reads CASSYNRNSPLHF. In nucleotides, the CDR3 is TGTGCCAGCAGTTACAACAGGAATTCACCCCTCCACTTT.

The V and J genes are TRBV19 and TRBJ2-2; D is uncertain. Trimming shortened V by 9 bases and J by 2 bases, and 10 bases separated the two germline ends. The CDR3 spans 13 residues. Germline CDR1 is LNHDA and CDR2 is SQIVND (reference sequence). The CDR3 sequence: CASKLGNTGELFF. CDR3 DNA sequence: TGTGCCAGCAAATTGGGAAACACCGGGGAGCTGTTTTTT.

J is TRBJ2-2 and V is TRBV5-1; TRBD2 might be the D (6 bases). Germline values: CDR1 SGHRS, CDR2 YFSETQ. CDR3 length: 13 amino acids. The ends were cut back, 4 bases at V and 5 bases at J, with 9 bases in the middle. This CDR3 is CASSRGDTGELFF. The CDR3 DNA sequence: TGCGCCAGCAGCCGCGGGGATACCGGGGAGCTGTTTTTT.

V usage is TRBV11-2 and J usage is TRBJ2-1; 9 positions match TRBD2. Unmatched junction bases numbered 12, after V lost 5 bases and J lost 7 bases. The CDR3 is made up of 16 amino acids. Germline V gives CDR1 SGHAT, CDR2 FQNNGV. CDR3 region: CASSPAGGLYRNEQFF. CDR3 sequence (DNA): TGTGCCAGCAGCCCGGCGGGGGGGCTTTATAGGAATGAGCAGTTCTTC.

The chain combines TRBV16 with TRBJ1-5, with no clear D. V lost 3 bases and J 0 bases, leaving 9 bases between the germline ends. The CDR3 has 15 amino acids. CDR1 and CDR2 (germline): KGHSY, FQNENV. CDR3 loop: CASSHTDYSNQPQHF. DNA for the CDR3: TGTGCCAGCAGCCACACTGACTATAGCAATCAGCCCCAGCATTTT. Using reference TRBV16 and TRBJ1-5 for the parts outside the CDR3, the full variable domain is GEEVAQTPKHLVRGEGQKAKLYCAPIKGHSYVFWYQQVLKNEFKFLISFQNENVFDETGMPKERFSAKCLPNSPCSLEIQATKLEDSAVYFCASSHTDYSNQPQHFGDGTRLSIL.

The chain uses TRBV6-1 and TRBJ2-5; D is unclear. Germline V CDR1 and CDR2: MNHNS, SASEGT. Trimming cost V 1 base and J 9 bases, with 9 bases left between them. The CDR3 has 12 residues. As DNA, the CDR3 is TGTGCCAGCAGTGAAGGGTCAATCGCCCAGTACTTC. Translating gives CASSEGSIAQYF.

Written as DNA, the CDR3 is TGTGCCAGCAGGCTGCTAGCGAACACGAACACCGGGGAGCTGTTTTTT. This codes for CASRLLANTNTGELFF. The V gene is TRBV5-5, the J gene TRBJ2-2; tentative D call: TRBD2 (6 bases). The V end was cut by 5 bases, the J end by 0 bases, with 14 bases between. Per the germline V gene, CDR1 is SGHKS and CDR2 is YYEKEE (reference sequence). CDR3 size: 16 residues.

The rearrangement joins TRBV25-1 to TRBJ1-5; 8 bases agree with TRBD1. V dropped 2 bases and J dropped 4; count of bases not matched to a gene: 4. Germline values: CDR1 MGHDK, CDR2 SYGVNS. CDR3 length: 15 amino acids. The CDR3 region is CASSEGQGVNQPQHF. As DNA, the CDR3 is TGTGCCAGCAGTGAAGGACAGGGTGTAAATCAGCCCCAGCATTTT. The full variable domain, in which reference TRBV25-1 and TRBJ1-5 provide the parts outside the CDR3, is EADIYQTPRYLVIGTGKKITLECSQTMGHDKMYWYQQDPGMELHLIHYSYGVNSTEKGDLSSESTVSRIRTEHFPLTLESARPSHTSQYLCASSEGQGVNQPQHFGDGTRLSIL.

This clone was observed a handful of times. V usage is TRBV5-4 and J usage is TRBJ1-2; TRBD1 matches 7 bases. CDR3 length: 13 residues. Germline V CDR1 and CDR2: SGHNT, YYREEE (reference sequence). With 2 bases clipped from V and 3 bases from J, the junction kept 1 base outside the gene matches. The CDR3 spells CASSFGQDYGYTF. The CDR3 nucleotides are TGTGCCAGCAGCTTTGGACAGGACTATGGCTACACCTTC.

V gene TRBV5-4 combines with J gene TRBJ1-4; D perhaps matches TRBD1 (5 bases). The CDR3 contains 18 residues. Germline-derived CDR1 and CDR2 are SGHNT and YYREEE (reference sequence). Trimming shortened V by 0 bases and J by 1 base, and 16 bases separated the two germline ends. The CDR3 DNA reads TGTGCCAGCAGCTTGGGACAATGGGGGTCTGGAACTAATGAAAAACTGTTTTTT. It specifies CASSLGQWGSGTNEKLFF.

Here the CDR3 reads CASRQDRPGGDTQYF. DNA for the CDR3: TGTGCCAGCAGGCAGGACCGACCTGGGGGCGATACGCAGTATTTT. The gene calls are TRBV2 and TRBJ2-3, with a possible D match to TRBD1 (6 bases). Germline CDR1 reads SNHLY; CDR2 reads FYNNEI. V gave up 6 bases and J gave up 6 bases, with 19 bases separating them. This CDR3 comprises 15 residues.

The CDR3 region is CASKEQGRTEAFF. DNA of the CDR3: TGTGCCAGCAAGGAACAGGGGCGCACTGAAGCTTTCTTT. The chain has TRBV28 and TRBJ1-1; 7 bases agree with TRBD1. There are 13 residues in the CDR3. Per the germline V gene, CDR1 is MDHEN and CDR2 is SYDVKM. After removal of 7 bases from V and 4 bases from J, the junction contained 6 bases not matched to a gene.

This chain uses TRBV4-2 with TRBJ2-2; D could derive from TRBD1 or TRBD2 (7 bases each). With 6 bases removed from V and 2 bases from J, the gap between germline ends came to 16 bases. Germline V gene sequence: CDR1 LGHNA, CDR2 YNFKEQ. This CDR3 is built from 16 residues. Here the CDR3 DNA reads TGTGCCAGCAGGAAGGGGGCGGGAGCTAACACCGGGGAGCTGTTTTTT. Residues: CASRKGAGANTGELFF.

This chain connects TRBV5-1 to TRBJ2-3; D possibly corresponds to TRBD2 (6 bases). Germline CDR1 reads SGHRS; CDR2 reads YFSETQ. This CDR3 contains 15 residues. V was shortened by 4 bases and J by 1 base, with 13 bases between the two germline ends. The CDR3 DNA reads TGCGCCAGCAGCAGCCTTGGCGGGGGCACAGATACGCAGTATTTT. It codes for CASSSLGGGTDTQYF.

The CDR3 reads CASPRQNYGYTF. In DNA, the CDR3 is TGTGCCAGCCCCAGACAGAACTATGGCTACACCTTC. The rearrangement uses TRBV2 and TRBJ1-2, with a weak D call TRBD1 (5 bases). The length of the CDR3 is 12 residues. V was shortened by 8 bases and J by 2 bases, with 9 bases between the two germline ends. CDR1 is SNHLY and CDR2 is FYNNEI in the germline V gene.

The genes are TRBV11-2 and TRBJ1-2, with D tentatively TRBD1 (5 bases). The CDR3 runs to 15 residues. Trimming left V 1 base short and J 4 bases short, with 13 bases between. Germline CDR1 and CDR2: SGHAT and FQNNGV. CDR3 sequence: CASSLAGWGTYGYTF. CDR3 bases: TGTGCCAGCAGCTTAGCAGGATGGGGGACCTATGGCTACACCTTC. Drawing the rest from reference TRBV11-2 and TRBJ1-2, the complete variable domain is EAGVAQSPRYKIIEKRQSVAFWCNPISGHATLYWYQQILGQGPKLLIQFQNNGVVDDSQLPKDRFSAERLKGVDSTLKIQPAKLEDSAVYLCASSLAGWGTYGYTFGSGTRLTVV.

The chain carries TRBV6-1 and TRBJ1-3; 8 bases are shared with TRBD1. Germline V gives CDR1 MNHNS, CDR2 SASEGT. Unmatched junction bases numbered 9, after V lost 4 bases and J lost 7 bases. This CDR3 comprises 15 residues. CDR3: CASSARQGMGNTIYF. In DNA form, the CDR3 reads TGTGCCAGCAGTGCCCGACAGGGGATGGGGAACACCATATATTTT.

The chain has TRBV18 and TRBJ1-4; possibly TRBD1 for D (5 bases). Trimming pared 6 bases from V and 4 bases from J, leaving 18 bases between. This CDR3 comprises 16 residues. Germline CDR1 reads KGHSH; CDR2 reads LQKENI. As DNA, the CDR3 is TGTGCCAGCTCGAACACCTGGGGGACGAGTAATGAAAAACTGTTTTTT. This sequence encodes CASSNTWGTSNEKLFF. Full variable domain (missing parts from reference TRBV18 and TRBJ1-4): NAGVMQNPRHLVRRRGQEARLRCSPMKGHSHVYWYRQLPEEGLKFMVYLQKENIIDESGMPKERFSAEFPKEGPSILRIQQVVRGDSAAYFCASSNTWGTSNEKLFFGSGTQLSVL.

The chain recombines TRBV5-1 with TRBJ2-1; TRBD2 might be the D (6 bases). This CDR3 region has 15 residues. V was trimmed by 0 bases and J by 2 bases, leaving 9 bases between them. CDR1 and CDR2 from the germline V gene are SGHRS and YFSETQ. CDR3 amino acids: CASSLGRVTYNEQFF. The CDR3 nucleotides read TGCGCCAGCAGCTTGGGGAGGGTGACCTACAATGAGCAGTTCTTC.

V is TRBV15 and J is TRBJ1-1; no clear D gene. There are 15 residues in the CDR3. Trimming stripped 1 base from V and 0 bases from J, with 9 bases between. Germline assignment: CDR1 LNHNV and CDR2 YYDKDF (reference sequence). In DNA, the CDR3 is TGTGCCACCAGCAGAGGTGCGGGGATGAACACTGAAGCTTTCTTT. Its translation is CATSRGAGMNTEAFF.